This T cell receptor beta chain was recorded in a study of shared clonotypes between healthy human individuals. Study details: Per donor, CD8 memory used one plate, CD8 naive used two, CD4 memory used three and CD4 naive used three.

This clone was seen only once. Its antigen is not known. As defined, naive CD8 cells were CD45RO-negative and positively selected for CCR7, with terminally differentiated effector memory CD45RA+ cells excluded. Study conclusions and caveats: Sampling covered nothing but blood. Tissue TCR repertoires likely differ from those found in blood.

Sequencing was performed with immunoSEQ multiplex PCR; in TCRdb, only in-frame clones are kept and a portion is missing. The sample includes over 2 million clones, about 95% seen only once; the top ten take around 1.1%. The CDR3 covers 14 residues. Germline-derived CDR1 and CDR2 are WNHNN and SYGVQD (reference sequence). V lost 4 bases and J lost 5; bases outside the gene matches: 5. The V gene is TRBV10-1, the J gene TRBJ2-3; 8 nucleotides match TRBD1. Material for sequencing was naive CD8+ T cells sorted from blood. The sequence derives from a man aged 18-30 years in good health. The DNA of the CDR3 is TGCGCCAGCAGTGGGACAGGGTCTAAAGATACGCAGTATTTT. Protein sequence: CASSGTGSKDTQYF.